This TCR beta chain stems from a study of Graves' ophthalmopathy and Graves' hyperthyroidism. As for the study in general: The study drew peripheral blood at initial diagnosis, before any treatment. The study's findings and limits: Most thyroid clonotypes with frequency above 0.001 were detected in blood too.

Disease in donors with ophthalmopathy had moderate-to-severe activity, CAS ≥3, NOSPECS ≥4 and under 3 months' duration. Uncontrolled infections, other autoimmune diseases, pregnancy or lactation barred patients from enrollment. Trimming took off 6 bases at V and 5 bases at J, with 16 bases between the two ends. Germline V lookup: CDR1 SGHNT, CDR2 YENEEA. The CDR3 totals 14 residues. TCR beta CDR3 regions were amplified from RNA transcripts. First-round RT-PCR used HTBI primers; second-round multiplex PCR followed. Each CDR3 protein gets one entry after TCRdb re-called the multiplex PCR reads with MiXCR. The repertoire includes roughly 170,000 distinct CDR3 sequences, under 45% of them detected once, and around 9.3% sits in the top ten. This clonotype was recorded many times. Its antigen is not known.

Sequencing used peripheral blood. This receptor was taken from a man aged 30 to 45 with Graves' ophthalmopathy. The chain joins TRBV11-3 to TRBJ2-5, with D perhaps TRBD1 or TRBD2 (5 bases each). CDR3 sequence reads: CASSPGTLGETQYF. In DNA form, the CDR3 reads TGTGCCAGCAGTCCCGGGACCTTGGGTGAGACCCAGTACTTC. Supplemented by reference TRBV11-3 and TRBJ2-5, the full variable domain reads EAGVVQSPRYKIIEKKQPVAFWCNPISGHNTLYWYLQNLGQGPELLIRYENEEAVDDSQLPKDRFSAERLKGVDSTLKIQPAELGDSAVYLCASSPGTLGETQYFGPGTRLLVL.